Here is one TCR beta chain with its context. The specificity of this receptor is unknown. Base qualities were left out, and no much larger clone turns up one base away. This entry comes from a study of long-term antiretroviral therapy in people with HIV (dated by TCRdb to the early 2020s). Background for the entire study: The earliest samples were collected about a decade before the 2015 WHO recommendation for immediate ART, when ART was typically delayed until CD4 counts fell. Whether ART initiation and durable HIV suppression were associated with changes in peripheral blood TRB repertoire composition and diversity was tested in a retrospective serial study. From some 27 adults with confirmed HIV infection, the cohort provided approximately 210 cryopreserved PBMC samples, gathered serially across a mean of approximately six years (range 1-12). Among the approximately 32 participants with HIV, about 11 were female. No cross-contamination during QIAcube processing was shown when test extractions of a monoclonal T-cell line were performed alongside a few dozen polyclonal samples. What the research found in general, with its limitations: A significant increase in TRB diversity was found to be associated with ART initiation, although TRB diversity was observed to remain significantly below that of transplant donor controls even after long-term ART. Expanded TRB clones identified before ART initiation dominated the repertoire at all time points, although this dominance fluctuated and declined in many PLHIV after ART. Because PBMC availability was limited, only the TCR beta chain was sequenced, with no alpha chain pairing. CDR3 length ranges in HIV repertoires were narrower than in controls, and network structure suggested an antigen-experienced repertoire with only a slight naive shift after ART. Samples dated from about 2004 to 2017, and the ART regimens used may be less effective than current ones. Inferences about post-ART repertoire changes are limited because no data were available on ART adherence, viral resistance or therapy changes. Because pre-ART samples had limited cell numbers, unsorted PBMC were profiled rather than sorted CD4+ and CD8+ T cells.

The immunoSEQ hsTCRB v3.0 assay was used at survey level resolution for TRB variable region sequencing. The targeted TRB sequencing depth was roughly 35,000-50,000 T-cell genomes per sample. An Illumina MiSeq with a v3 150-cycle kit was used to sequence the pooled TRB libraries. As for the original processing: Analysis of repertoires was carried out in R inside a reproducible Nextflow workflow spanning QC, data transformation and analysis. Custom analyses were implemented in LymphoSeq2, an R package for AIRR-Seq data exploration. A handful of samples that yielded fewer than 5000 total TRB sequences were excluded, so that more than 150 HIV repertoires were analyzed. Of the roughly 180 retained HIV repertoires, about 60 were collected before and roughly 130 after ART initiation. Repertoires were downsampled to 5000 TRB nucleotide sequences, with summary statistics averaged over 100 downsampling iterations. Only TRB sequences with CDR3 regions of at least seven amino acids were retained for analysis. Diversity was assessed using a clonality score derived from Shannon entropy and using the Gini coefficient. In the repertoire networks, any two of the top 5000 CDR3 amino acid sequences were linked whenever the two sequences differed by an edit distance of one. For TRB CDR3 amino acid sequences, GLIPH2 was used to predict antigen specificity groups and MHC restriction. Known CMV, EBV, HIV or tissue antigen associations were flagged by matching CDR3 amino acid sequences against VDJdb and McPAS-TCR. Pre-ART, post-ART and control groups were compared with Wilcoxon signed-rank tests and Holm-Bonferroni correction. TCRdb stores this immuneACCESS table with in-frame sequences only. Part of the clones is absent; in the studies checked, under half of the shortfall reflects unresolved V genes, and no reason is known for the rest. The DNA was the basis for D and trimming; V, J and clone size are from that table. This sample is represented by more than 15,000 clones; 94% of them were singletons. Jointly, the top ten make up 4.6% of the sample.

To be included, a participant needed at least one PBMC sample from before ART initiation plus at least two post-ART samples. All participants with HIV were treated in the United States of America. Before DNA extraction, cryopreserved samples of about 1-11 million PBMC were thawed and then washed. At the time of the earliest PBMC sample, participants with HIV were aged between roughly 20 and 60 years. PBMC samples were contributed by each participant from 1-4 timepoints before ART initiation and 2-8 timepoints after ART initiation, with a median of 7 samples. For every participant, serial HIV viral load, CD4+ T-cell count, ART history and demographic data were obtained. A Qiagen kit on a QIAcube was used to extract genomic DNA from unsorted PBMC, with samples processed in batches of 12. V has 3 bases trimmed and J has 6 bases trimmed; junction bases matching no gene number 7. The CDR3 covers 14 residues, taking in both the cysteine and the phenylalanine. CDR3 DNA only is kept here, 42 bases in frame from base 1. Based on the germline V gene, the CDR1 and CDR2 sequences are SGHAT and FQNNGV.

The chain was built from TRBV11-2 and TRBJ1-1, with TRBD1 identical over 7 junction bases. This TCR was sampled from a woman in her fifties or sixties with HIV. The sequencing here drew on unsorted PBMCs, taken 6.4 years after starting antiretroviral therapy. The CDR3 is CASSFTGEKSEAFF. Here is the DNA: TGTGCCAGCAGCTTTACAGGGGAAAAGTCTGAAGCTTTCTTT. The reference TRBV11-2 and TRBJ1-1 proteins fill in what lies around the CDR3, so the full variable domain reads EAGVAQSPRYKIIEKRQSVAFWCNPISGHATLYWYQQILGQGPKLLIQFQNNGVVDDSQLPKDRFSAERLKGVDSTLKIQPAKLEDSAVYLCASSFTGEKSEAFFGQGTRLTVV.